This is a list of T cell receptor beta chains from one sample in a study of beta chain features in type 1 diabetes. Sequencing used immunoSEQ multiplex PCR; TCRdb keeps in-frame clones, though not all of them. The sample shows about 15,000 clones, roughly 44% of them seen only once. The specimen sequenced was stem cell memory CD4+ T cells from blood. These TCRs come from a woman aged 40 to 55 in good health. The CDR3 runs from the conserved cysteine through the conserved F or W. A D gene is named only where the DNA matches it firmly. Expanded clones get a size class; other rows say once, few or many, or leave the size out.

>TRBJ2-6|TRBV7-2|NA|NA
CASAPRGRSWVSGANVLTF
TGTGCCAGCGCCCCTCGTGGGAGGTCTTGGGTCTCTGGGGCCAACGTCCTGACTTTC
>TRBJ2-5|TRBV7-2|NA|NA
CASNLRGLWEETQYF
TGTGCCAGCAACTTAAGGGGGTTGTGGGAAGAGACCCAGTACTTC
>TRBJ2-7|TRBV7-2|few|TRBD1
CASSLAGTGLYEQYF
TGTGCCAGCAGCTTGGCTGGGACAGGCCTATACGAGCAGTACTTC
>TRBJ1-4|TRBV7-2|NA|NA
CASKGLEPGEKLFF
TGTGCCAGCAAAGGACTGGAGCCTGGTGAAAAACTGTTTTTT
>TRBJ2-7|TRBV10-2|NA|NA
CATKGRPTSSYEQYF
TGCGCCACAAAGGGGCGGCCGACTAGCTCCTACGAGCAGTACTTC
>TRBJ2-1|TRBV19|NA|TRBD1
CASSDRGQNGEQFF
TGTGCCAGTAGTGACAGGGGGCAAAACGGCGAGCAGTTCTTC
>TRBJ1-5|TRBV6-5|once|NA
CASSGGAHQPQHF
TGTGCCAGCAGCGGGGGGGCCCATCAGCCCCAGCATTTT
>TRBJ1-2|TRBV29-1|NA|TRBD1
CSVPLQGALGVNYGYTF
TGCAGCGTTCCCTTACAGGGGGCCCTTGGGGTGAACTATGGCTACACCTTC
>TRBJ1-5|TRBV7-2|medium-sized|NA
CASSPAGQPQHF
TGTGCCAGCAGCCCCGCCGGGCAGCCCCAGCATTTT
>TRBJ2-7|TRBV6-1|few|NA
CASSEAAGAYEQYF
TGTGCCAGCAGTGAAGCAGCAGGGGCCTACGAGCAGTACTTC
>TRBJ1-2|TRBV19|few|NA
CASSIIEYYGYTF
TGTGCCAGTAGTATTATCGAGTACTATGGCTACACCTTC
>TRBJ2-7|TRBV27|few|NA
CASSLNGASYEQYF
TGTGCCAGCAGTTTAAACGGAGCCTCCTACGAGCAGTACTTC
>TRBJ2-7|TRBV7-8|NA|NA
CASSLAGLSTTYEQYF
TGTGCCAGCAGCTTAGCGGGACTGTCAACCACCTACGAGCAGTACTTC
>TRBJ2-5|TRBV2|few|TRBD1
CASTFDRGAARHF
TGTGCCAGCACATTTGACAGGGGGGCAGCGAGGCACTTC
>TRBJ2-7|TRBV7-2|NA|TRBD2
CASSQTRLAGGNEQYF
TGTGCCAGCAGCCAAACCCGACTAGCGGGGGGCAACGAGCAGTACTTC
>TRBJ2-2|TRBV2|NA|TRBD2
CAKREGPTNTGELFF
TGTGCCAAGCGGGAGGGACCTACGAACACCGGGGAGCTGTTTTTT
>TRBJ2-7|TRBV6-1|few|NA
CASSEARLSSYEQYF
TGTGCCAGCAGTGAAGCCAGGTTAAGCTCCTACGAGCAGTACTTC